This T cell receptor beta chain was obtained from a study of blood T cell repertoires in COVID-19 (dated by TCRdb to 2020 to 2021). A note on the overall study: Collaborator samples came from the United States, Italy and Spain and covered acute and convalescent phases of COVID-19. The samples were drawn from the first 160 participants of the ongoing ImmuneRACE study and from 1,254 subjects provided by 6 global collaborators. The repertoires were released in a freely available public database intended as a resource for research on the immune response to SARS-CoV-2. The sample metadata nearly always contained a de-identified subject ID, COVID-19 status, age in years and sex. The dataset comprised deeply sampled blood TCRbeta repertoires from subjects exposed to, actively infected with, or recovered from COVID-19. Where HLA class I and class II types were available, the types were taken from metadata supplied by the sample provider, not from assay-based typing. The prospective study material was composed of cDNA or gDNA derived from T cells, B-cell-depleted T cells, or PBMCs.

With regard to this clone: The clone's antigen remains unknown. No base-level quality is on record; no much larger clone is a single base apart.

Taken from cysteine to phenylalanine, the CDR3 has 14 residues. Only the CDR3 part of the read is kept: 42 bases, read in frame from the first base. V lost 5 bases and J lost 3 bases; the stretch between them is 14 bases long. CDR1 SGHAT and CDR2 FQNNGV are derived from the germline V gene. TCRbeta CDR3 regions were amplified from genomic DNA by means of the immunoSEQ Assay, a bias-controlled multiplex PCR. Per the source publication's procedure: Nucleated cell counts per sample were estimated from amplification of reference gene primers within the assay. Sequence reads were collapsed and filtered to measure the absolute abundance of every unique TCRbeta CDR3 rearrangement. For each sample, productive Simpson clonality was calculated as the square root of Simpson's diversity index over productive rearrangements. Sourced from immuneACCESS, this table was stored by TCRdb with only in-frame sequences that have V and J called. A share of the clones is absent; for the studies checked, an unresolved V gene accounts for under half, and the remainder has no known explanation. V, J and clone size are taken as reported in that table, and D and trimming were inferred from the DNA itself. Recorded for this sample are roughly 200,000 clones; around 83% of them occurred a single time. The ten largest clones represent around 7.8% of the sample.

Each collaborating institution followed its own protocols to collect whole blood in K2EDTA tubes. For TCRbeta analysis, collaborator samples were shipped as frozen whole blood, as isolated PBMCs, or as DNA extracted from either sample type. Paper-wide results and their limitations: How much clinical and demographic metadata was included differed by source and by participant, and the metadata was provided uncurated.

The TCR comes from a woman between 55 and 75 years old with acute or convalescent COVID-19. The sequencing sample was made of peripheral blood. The V and J genes are TRBV11-2 and TRBJ2-7; a tentative D match to TRBD2 spans 5 bases. The CDR3 has the sequence CASSRGPTHYEQYF. The nucleotide sequence is TGTGCCAGCAGCCGCGGGCCCACTCACTACGAGCAGTACTTC.